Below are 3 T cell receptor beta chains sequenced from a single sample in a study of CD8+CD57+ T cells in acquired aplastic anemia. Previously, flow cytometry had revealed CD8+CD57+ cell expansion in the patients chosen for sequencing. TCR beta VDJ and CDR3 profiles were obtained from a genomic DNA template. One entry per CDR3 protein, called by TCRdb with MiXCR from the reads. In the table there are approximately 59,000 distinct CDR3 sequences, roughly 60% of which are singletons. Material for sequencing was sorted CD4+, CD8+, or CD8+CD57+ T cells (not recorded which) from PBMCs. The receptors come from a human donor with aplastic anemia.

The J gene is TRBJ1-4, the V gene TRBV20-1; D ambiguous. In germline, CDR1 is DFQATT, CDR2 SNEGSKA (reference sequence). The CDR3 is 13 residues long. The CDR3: CSTVEDHGEKLFF. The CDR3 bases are TGCAGCACGGTAGAGGACCACGGAGAAAAACTGTTTTTT.

The CDR3 nucleotides are TGTGCCACCAGTGAGGGTACAGGGGACGAGCAGTACTTC. Its translation: CATSEGTGDEQYF. This chain connects TRBV24-1 to TRBJ2-7; 7 bases align to TRBD1. This CDR3 comprises 13 residues. Trimming at V came to 4 bases and at J to 5 bases, leaving 4 bases not matched to a gene. The germline gives CDR1 KGHDR, CDR2 SFDVKD.

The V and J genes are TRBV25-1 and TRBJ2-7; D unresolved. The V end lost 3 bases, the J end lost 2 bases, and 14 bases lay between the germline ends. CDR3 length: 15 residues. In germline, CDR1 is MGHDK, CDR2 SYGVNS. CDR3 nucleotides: TGTGCCAGCAGTGATAGCCGCGTCGGAGCCTACGAGCAGTACTTC. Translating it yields CASSDSRVGAYEQYF.